The subject of this entry is one TCR beta chain. The ends were cut back, 3 bases at V and 2 bases at J, with 11 bases in the middle. The CDR3 sequence is 15 residues long. In germline, CDR1 is LNHDA, CDR2 SQIVND (reference sequence). This entry comes from a study of blood T cell repertoires in COVID-19. Background on the study: Spain, Italy and the United States supplied samples that represented acute and convalescent COVID-19.

Per the authors' pipeline: Reference gene primers were amplified, and this amplification served to estimate nucleated cell counts. Sequenced by immunoSEQ multiplex PCR; TCRdb stores in-frame clones only, minus some. That table furnishes V, J and clone size, whereas the DNA furnished D and trimming. In the table there are 300,000 to 350,000 clones, approximately 88% of which are singletons. Enrollment of patients from Seattle took place during active infection, with longitudinal follow-up. This clonotype originated in a woman aged 30 to 39 with COVID-19, enrolled during active disease. The specimen was peripheral blood. The chain uses TRBV19 and TRBJ1-5, with D possibly TRBD1 on 6 matching bases. The CDR3 region has the DNA TGTGCCAGTAGTATTCACTCAGGGGGCAATCAGCCCCAGCATTTT. It codes for CASSIHSGGNQPQHF. Based on the CDR3 plus reference TRBV19 and TRBJ1-5, the full variable domain is DGGITQSPKYLFRKEGQNVTLSCEQNLNHDAMYWYRQDPGQGLRLIYYSQIVNDFQKGDIAEGYSVSREKKESFPLTVTSAQKNPTAFYLCASSIHSGGNQPQHFGDGTRLSIL.